This TCR beta chain was sequenced during a study of blood T cell repertoires in COVID-19. For the study at large: From the United States, Italy and Spain came samples of acute and convalescent COVID-19.

The germline CDR1 and CDR2 sequences are MGHDK and SYGVNS. The CDR3 is made up of 15 amino acids. Trimming removed 7 bases from V and 7 bases from J; junction bases left unmatched: 9. The table came from immunoSEQ multiplex PCR; TCRdb's copy has only in-frame clones and leaves some out. The table shows approximately 360,000 clones, with 90% occurring only once. The chain links TRBV25-1 to TRBJ2-1, with TRBD1 identical over 11 bases. The sample taken for sequencing was peripheral blood. This clonotype was obtained from a man aged 18 to 29 with active or convalescent COVID-19. The CDR3 reads CASMSPGQGGNEQFF. CDR3 DNA sequence: TGTGCCAGCATGTCTCCGGGACAGGGGGGGAATGAGCAGTTCTTC.